The 16 T cell receptor beta chains below come from one sample, sequenced in a study of cytomegalovirus exposure and HLA in healthy donors. Primers: 60 Vbeta forward and 13 Jbeta reverse. TCRdb's copy holds only in-frame clones and misses some; the assay was immunoSEQ multiplex PCR. This sample carries 200,000 to 250,000 clones, 85% to 90% of them seen once, and the ten largest clones take 1% to 1.5%. The sequencing input was PBMCs. The receptors originated from a human donor in good health.

The rearrangement uses TRBV14 and TRBJ2-1, with unresolved D. Trimming pared 4 bases from V and 0 bases from J, leaving 13 bases between. Germline CDR1 and CDR2: SGHDN and FVKESK. This CDR3 comprises 16 residues. Here the CDR3 DNA reads TGTGCCAGCAGCCCAACGCGCCTGAGCTCCTACAATGAGCAGTTCTTC. It translates to CASSPTRLSSYNEQFF.

The chain employs TRBV4-1 and TRBJ2-3, with 9 bases matching TRBD2. The V gene's germline CDR1 is MGHRA and CDR2 YSYEKL. This CDR3 is built from 14 residues. V shed 5 bases, J shed 3 bases, and the junction held 3 bases outside the gene matches. CDR3 DNA sequence: TGCGCCAGCAGCGGGACTAGCCTAACAGATACGCAGTATTTT. It codes for CASSGTSLTDTQYF.

The rearrangement joins TRBV12-1 to TRBJ1-1; TRBD1 was called by the table and not checked on the DNA. TRBV12-1 is marked as a pseudogene. The CDR3 consists of 15 residues. The CDR3 nucleotides read TGTGCCAGCAGCCCAGCAGGGACAGGGGCCGGGGAGGCTTTCTTT. Translation: CASSPAGTGAGEAFF.

The rearrangement links TRBV4-2 to TRBJ2-1; a weak D match, TRBD2 (5 bases). V dropped 0 bases and J dropped 6 bases, with 12 bases sitting between them. The length of the CDR3 is 15 residues. The germline V gene has CDR1 LGHNA and CDR2 YNFKEQ. The CDR3 here is CASSQETSSSNEQFF. Here the CDR3 DNA reads TGTGCCAGCAGCCAAGAGACGTCTAGCAGCAATGAGCAGTTCTTC.

This clone was seen more than once but under ten times. The J gene is TRBJ1-4, the V gene TRBV19; 8 bases align to TRBD1. The ends lost 6 bases at V and 3 bases at J; junction bases unmatched: 3. There are 14 residues in the CDR3. In germline, CDR1 is LNHDA, CDR2 SQIVND (reference sequence). The CDR3 reads CASSQGAANEKLFF. DNA of the CDR3: TGTGCCAGTAGCCAGGGGGCGGCTAATGAAAAACTGTTTTTT.

The chain is built from TRBV7-8 and TRBJ2-1; 7 nucleotides align to TRBD2. Germline V gene lookup returns CDR1 SGHVS and CDR2 FQNEAQ. The ends lost 7 bases at V and 6 bases at J; junction bases unmatched: 12. The CDR3 sequence is 15 residues long. The CDR3 bases are TGTGCCAGCATCCCCAGGCGTCTAGCGGCCAATGAGCAGTTCTTC. Translated, it gives CASIPRRLAANEQFF.

The chain employs TRBV10-3 and TRBJ2-2; 12 bases are a match to TRBD1. The germline CDR1 and CDR2 sequences are ENHRY and SYGVKD. The V and J ends lost 4 bases and 10 bases, in that order; junction bases with no gene match: 1. The CDR3 covers 13 residues. This chain's CDR3 is CAISGDRGQELFF. The CDR3 DNA reads TGTGCCATCAGTGGGGACAGGGGGCAGGAGCTGTTTTTT.

This chain links TRBV6-6 with TRBJ1-4; the D gene is possibly TRBD1 (5 bases). The CDR3 sequence is 16 residues long. CDR1 is MNHNY and CDR2 is SVGAGI in the germline V gene (reference sequence). Trimming cost V 2 bases and J 8 bases, with 18 bases left between them. DNA of the CDR3: TGTGCCAGCAGTTACACCTCCAGGGAGGGTCCGGAAAAACTGTTTTTT. It specifies CASSYTSREGPEKLFF.

There are a few counts of this clone. The chain links TRBV6-1 to TRBJ1-3; D gene unclear. There are 16 residues in the CDR3. The germline V gene has CDR1 MNHNS and CDR2 SASEGT. V dropped 0 bases and J dropped 0 bases, with 9 bases sitting between them. The CDR3 loop is CASSEARGVSGNTIYF. CDR3 coding DNA: TGTGCCAGCAGTGAAGCGCGGGGTGTCTCTGGAAACACCATATATTTT.

The chain links TRBV28 to TRBJ2-7; the D gene is possibly TRBD1 (7 bases). The germline V and J ends were trimmed by 8 bases and 0 bases, with 17 bases remaining between them. Germline V gene sequence: CDR1 MDHEN, CDR2 SYDVKM. The CDR3 covers 15 residues. CDR3: CASRQQGGGSYEQYF. The CDR3 bases are TGTGCCAGCCGTCAGCAGGGGGGCGGCTCCTACGAGCAGTACTTC.

The rearrangement joins TRBV9 to TRBJ2-5; D may be TRBD2 (6 bases). The ends were cut back, 3 bases at V and 5 bases at J, with 14 bases in the middle. Germline CDR1 SGDLS, CDR2 YYNGEE. The CDR3 length is 14 residues. In DNA, the CDR3 is TGTGCCAGCAGCGGTGGAGGGAGTCTGGAGACCCAGTACTTC. Encoded protein: CASSGGGSLETQYF.

CDR3 sequence: CASSQGQGPPRLAYNEQFF. In DNA form, the CDR3 reads TGCGCCAGCAGCCAAGGACAGGGTCCCCCTCGACTCGCCTACAATGAGCAGTTCTTC. The chain is built from TRBV4-1 and TRBJ2-1; 7 nucleotides match TRBD1. Germline V CDR1 and CDR2: MGHRA, YSYEKL. V lost 1 base, J lost 2 bases, and 14 bases stayed unmatched. This CDR3 has 19 amino acids.

V gene TRBV2 combines with J gene TRBJ1-4; D gene ambiguous. CDR3 length equals 16 residues. V lost 6 bases, J lost 4 bases, and 18 bases lay in between. Germline V gene data show CDR1 as SNHLY and CDR2 as FYNNEI. CDR3 sequence reads: CASRPYVSRYNEKLFF. Here the CDR3 DNA reads TGTGCCAGCAGACCTTATGTCTCGAGGTATAATGAAAAACTGTTTTTT.

The rearrangement joins TRBV29-1 to TRBJ2-1; TRBD2 agrees at 7 bases. Trimming removed 5 bases from V and 3 bases from J; junction bases left unmatched: 13. The CDR3 runs 16 residues. Germline CDR1 and CDR2: SQVTM and ANQGSEA. The CDR3 nucleotides are TGCAGCGTTCGCCGCCTAAGCGGGATTAGCTACAATGAGCAGTTCTTC. This codes for CSVRRLSGISYNEQFF.

This chain connects TRBV5-1 to TRBJ2-3, with D possibly matching TRBD2 (6 bases). CDR1 and CDR2 (germline): SGHRS, YFSETQ. The V end lost 7 bases, the J end lost 1 base, and 13 bases lay between the germline ends. This CDR3 spans 14 amino acids. Written as DNA, the CDR3 is TGCGCCAGCGCACTAGCTATTGGCACAGATACGCAGTATTTT. Its protein product is CASALAIGTDTQYF.

This clone was recorded once. The chain is built from TRBV6-1 and TRBJ2-7; possibly TRBD1 for D (5 bases). The CDR3 totals 14 residues. Germline values: CDR1 MNHNS, CDR2 SASEGT. Trimming stripped 5 bases from V and 2 bases from J, with 13 bases between. The chain's CDR3 is CASSNWTPPYEQYF. The CDR3 nucleotides read TGTGCCAGCAGTAACTGGACACCACCCTACGAGCAGTACTTC.